This T cell receptor (gamma chain) originates from a study of Vδ1+ human thymocytes. Germline V gene sequence: CDR1 VINAFY, CDR2 YDVSNSKD. The J segment lost 12 bases and the V segment lost 3 bases, leaving 11 bases of the junction unmatched. There are 16 residues in the CDR3. The template was reverse-transcribed extracted RNA. Pooled V-gene forward primers with one constant-region reverse primer generated the CDR3 amplicons by multiplex PCR. TCRdb re-called clones from the multiplex PCR reads via CATT. This sample carries tens of thousands of gamma-chain clones, roughly an eighth of them seen once, and the ten largest clones take roughly 2%. Study-level results: Highly polyclonal TRG and TRD repertoires with Gaussian CDR3 length distributions appeared in thymus.

A note on this clone: Its specificity is not known. This sample includes further DNA sequences coding for the same CDR3.

This chain joins TRGV5 and TRGJP. This TCR came from a child under two years old who had congenital heart surgery. The sequenced sample was Vdelta1+ gamma-delta thymocytes from the thymus. The subset here: FACS-sorted CD3+ TCRalphabeta- TCRVdelta1+ TCRVdelta2- thymocytes. Here the CDR3 reads CATWDGPPWGKKIKVF. CDR3 sequence (DNA): TGTGCCACCTGGGACGGACCCCCGTGGGGCAAAAAAATCAAGGTATTT.